The 6 T cell receptor beta chains below all came from one sample that was sequenced in a study of T cell repertoires in cytomegalovirus infection. TCRdb re-called the reads with MiXCR, one entry per CDR3 protein. The sample holds 7,500 to 9,000 distinct CDR3 sequences; around 47% are singletons and the top ten take 70% to 75%. These receptors are not linked to any known antigen. Specimen: PBMCs, sequenced either directly or after in vitro stimulation (not recorded which). Source of these receptors: a human donor in good health (CMV status not recorded). Some clones in this sample may be carry-over from other donors' samples.

The V call is TRBV10-3, the J call TRBJ2-5; 10 nucleotides align to TRBD1. After removal of 5 bases from V and 4 bases from J, the junction contained 1 base not matched to a gene. Germline V gene lookup returns CDR1 ENHRY and CDR2 SYGVKD. The CDR3 is 13 residues long. CDR3 loop: CAISRDRGETQYF. The CDR3 DNA reads TGTGCCATCAGTCGGGACAGGGGAGAGACCCAGTACTTC.

This chain links TRBV14 with TRBJ2-5; 14 nucleotides align to TRBD2. This CDR3 spans 17 amino acids. The germline gives CDR1 SGHDN, CDR2 FVKESK. The trim removed 2 bases at V and 4 bases at J, leaving 6 bases unmatched. For the CDR3, the DNA is TGTGCCAGCAGCCAAAGACCGACTAGCGGGGGGGCAGAGACCCAGTACTTC. This encodes CASSQRPTSGGAETQYF.

Note on this clonotype: This could be a read error, since a much larger clone is one nucleotide away. This chain joins TRBV2 and TRBJ1-5; D is perhaps TRBD1 (5 bases). The germline CDR1 and CDR2 sequences are SNHLY and FYNNEI. CDR3 length: 14 amino acids. CDR3 DNA: TGTGGCAGCAGTGGGGCTTGGGACAATCAGCCCCAGCATTTT. Translated: CGSSGAWDNQPQHF.

On this clonotype: Its ends do not fully match the called genes, so a read error is possible. The V gene is TRBV20-1, the J gene TRBJ2-3; maybe TRBD1 (5 bases). The CDR3 sequence is 15 residues long. Germline V gives CDR1 DFQATT, CDR2 SNEGSKA (reference sequence). CDR3 sequence: CSASIRVLATDTPYF. CDR3 DNA sequence: TGCAGTGCTAGTATTCGAGTCCTGGCGACAGATACGCCGTATTTT.

Comment on this clonotype: An end of the junction differs from the germline gene, which may be a read error. DNA of the CDR3: TGCATTGCTAGGCGACTACCATCGACAGGGAGCACACAGGATACGCAGTATTGG. Protein: CIARRLPSTGSTQDTQYW. This rearrangement joins TRBV20-1 to TRBJ2-3; TRBD1 matches 7 bases. Germline V lookup: CDR1 DFQATT, CDR2 SNEGSKA (reference sequence). The CDR3 has 18 amino acids.

The chain uses TRBV4-1 and TRBJ2-6; no reliable D call. The CDR3 consists of 18 residues. Germline V CDR1 and CDR2: MGHRA, YSYEKL. V was clipped by 2 bases and J by 0 bases, with 14 bases between them. CDR3 in DNA: TGCGCCAGCAGCCAATTCGGAACAGCTAGCTCTGGGGCCAACGTCCTGACTTTC. Protein: CASSQFGTASSGANVLTF.